This T cell receptor (beta chain) was documented in a study of blood T cell repertoires in COVID-19. Across the whole study: Donors in the United States, Italy and Spain gave samples during acute or convalescent COVID-19.

Germline-derived CDR1 and CDR2 are SGHRS and YFSETQ. The trim removed 4 bases at V and 5 bases at J, leaving 4 bases unmatched. The CDR3 contains 13 residues. Measured with immunoSEQ multiplex PCR; TCRdb has only the in-frame clones, and not every one. The sample holds around 430,000 clones, about 87% seen once. This chain joins TRBV5-1 and TRBJ2-5, with 8 bases identical to TRBD1. What was sequenced was PBMCs or T cells enriched from blood (not recorded which). This receptor was identified in a woman aged 50 to 65 who had recovered from COVID-19. The CDR3 protein is CASSARQGETQYF. DNA for the CDR3: TGCGCCAGCAGCGCTCGACAGGGGGAGACCCAGTACTTC.